This TCR beta chain appears in the sequencing data of a study of shared T cell receptors in the human thymus. Trimming pared 2 bases from V and 0 bases from J, leaving 16 bases between. CDR3 size: 17 residues. From germline, CDR1 is SGHDT and CDR2 YYEEEE. TCRdb's table, derived via immunoSEQ multiplex PCR, lists solely in-frame clones and lacks some. The table includes hundreds of thousands of clones, more than 75% detected once. This sample was shared with a second study, whose subject was human thymus T cells. That publication notes: Thymus tissue for the work was resected from patients undergoing corrective heart surgery. It looked as if thymic and blood repertoires used V and J genes in a biased way. Related research reported highly overlapping thymic repertoires among unrelated individuals.

This chain links TRBV5-6 with TRBJ2-3, with D hard to call. The sample comprised thymocytes. The source is a boy under three years old with a congenital heart defect. As DNA, the CDR3 is TGTGCCAGCAGCTTCAGCAGGCCCCTCACTAGCACAGATACGCAGTATTTT. It encodes CASSFSRPLTSTDTQYF.